The present TCR beta chain was sequenced within a study of human CD8 memory T cell subsets. Study-wide results and caveats: What was sequenced in this study was only the T cell receptor beta chains. Stem-like memory and precursor exhausted T cell repertoires showed minimal mutual overlap.

Scientists made TCR beta libraries using UMI-labeled 5' RACE. TCRdb re-called the 5' RACE reads and gives one entry per CDR3 protein, without DNA. The table counts 6,000 to 9,500 distinct CDR3 sequences; around 25% lies in the top ten. Comments on this clonotype: Its antigen remains unidentified.

Germline V gene sequence: CDR1 LGHNA, CDR2 YNFKEQ. The length of the CDR3 is 15 residues. It was CCR7+ PD-1+ TIGIT+ early memory CD8+ T cells with exhausted-like traits that constituted TPEX cells. CD8+ T cells were isolated by negative magnetic selection. Material: CD8+ T cells from PBMCs. The rearrangement links TRBV4-2 to TRBJ2-1; TCRdb designates TRBD2, a call that cannot be tested without DNA. This TCR was recovered from a human donor in good health. CDR3 sequence reads: CASSQDEGSGDEQFF.